One T cell receptor beta chain is described in this entry. The antigen is not known. When sampled, the donors appeared nominally healthy, though they likely had unrecorded immune exposures. The data were obtained in a study of cytomegalovirus exposure and HLA in healthy donors. The wider study: Researchers previously reported finding about 110 million unique TCR beta sequences from 170 million or so T cells. Overall study results and limits: At a 0.05 false discovery rate, a later analysis found 18,000 or so TCR beta sequences to be associated with HLA alleles.

Primers for the PCR totalled 60 Vbeta and 13 Jbeta. TCRdb keeps only in-frame clones here, not all; method: immunoSEQ multiplex PCR. The sample shows 90,000 to 100,000 clones, and roughly 3.5% sits with its ten largest clones. This TCR was sampled from a young woman in good health and CMV-seronegative. Sequencing was performed on PBMCs.

This CDR3 reads CAIRDIQGAGNGYTF. CDR3 bases: TGTGCCATCAGGGATATCCAGGGGGCGGGGAATGGCTACACCTTC. The genes are TRBV10-3 and TRBJ1-2, with TRBD1 matching 8 bases. The CDR3 is made up of 15 amino acids. Per germline, CDR1 ENHRY and CDR2 SYGVKD. Germline trimming cut 6 bases from V and 6 bases from J; bases unmatched to any gene: 12.